This T cell receptor beta chain comes out of a study of blood T cell repertoires in COVID-19. Symptom resolution, clearance, or two negative PCRs marked donors in Cohort 3 as recovered. Repertoires were generated with immunoSEQ multiplex PCR, while TCRdb's copy carries only in-frame clones and drops some. The sample holds more than 450,000 clones, roughly 87% seen once. Trimming cost V 3 bases and J 10 bases, with 12 bases left between them. Germline assignment: CDR1 MNHNS and CDR2 SASEGT. This CDR3 comprises 13 residues. This sequence was found in a young woman who had recovered from COVID-19. The rearrangement joins TRBV6-1 to TRBJ1-4; D uncertain. The sample was PBMCs or T cells enriched from blood (not recorded which). CDR3: CASSESGWGKLFF. As DNA, the CDR3 is TGTGCCAGCAGTGAGAGCGGGTGGGGAAAACTGTTTTTT.